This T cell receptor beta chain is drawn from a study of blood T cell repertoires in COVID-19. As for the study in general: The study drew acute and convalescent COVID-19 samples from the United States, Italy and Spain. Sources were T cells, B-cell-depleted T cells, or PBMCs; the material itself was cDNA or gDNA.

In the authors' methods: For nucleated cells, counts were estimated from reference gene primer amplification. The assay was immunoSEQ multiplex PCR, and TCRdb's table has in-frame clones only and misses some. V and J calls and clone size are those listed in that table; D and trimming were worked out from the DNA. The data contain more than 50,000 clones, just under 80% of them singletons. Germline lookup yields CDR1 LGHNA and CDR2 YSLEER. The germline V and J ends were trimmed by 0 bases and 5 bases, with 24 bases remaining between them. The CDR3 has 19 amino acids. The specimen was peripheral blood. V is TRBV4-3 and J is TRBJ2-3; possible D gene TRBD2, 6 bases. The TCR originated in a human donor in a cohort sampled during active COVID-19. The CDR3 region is CASSQDLVGYAGLVDTQYF. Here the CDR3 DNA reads TGCGCCAGCAGCCAAGATCTGGTGGGATATGCGGGATTGGTAGATACGCAGTATTTT.